This note documents a single T cell receptor (beta chain) sequence. What it binds is unknown. This entry belongs to a study of shared clonotypes between healthy human individuals. General study results and limits: Lower generation probabilities were found for non-shared clonotypes than for those shared by all four donors.

Genomic DNA (from each subset) was split evenly across several immunoSEQ plates. This table comes from immunoSEQ multiplex PCR, and its TCRdb copy is limited to in-frame clones, with some not included. The sample holds fewer than 1.8 million clones, approximately 98.5% seen once. Sequencing was carried out using naive CD4+ T cells sorted from blood. Specified subset: CD45RA+ positively selected. The clonotype was recovered from a young man in good health.

The CDR3: CASSFTREETQYF. CDR3 nucleotides: TGTGCCAGCAGCTTTACTAGGGAGGAGACCCAGTACTTC. The chain links TRBV7-3 to TRBJ2-5, with D possibly matching TRBD2 (5 bases). CDR3 length: 13 residues. Germline lookup yields CDR1 SGHTA and CDR2 FQGTGA. Trimming removed 3 bases at V and 5 bases at J, with 10 bases between.